This T cell receptor (beta chain) was retrieved from a study of immune cell composition in non-small cell lung cancer. Study results and limitations: Tumour-associated clones >0.5% occurred in about a third of adenocarcinomas, roughly 80% of squamous. In adenocarcinoma, maximal tumour-associated clone frequency tracked TIL tumour reactivity. Tumour-reactive clones were not shown to match dominant in vivo tumour clones.

Between the trimmed V and J ends, which lost 4 bases and 3 bases, there was a span of 12 bases. This CDR3 has 14 residues. Germline-derived CDR1 and CDR2 are MDHEN and SYDVKM. The normal lung sample lay at least 3 cm, and maximally far, from the tumour. Genomic DNA came from frozen unsorted single-cell suspensions. Turning to this clone: Its antigen is currently unknown.

The protocol was immunoSEQ multiplex PCR, while the TCRdb copy is restricted to in-frame clones and leaves out a portion. The sample yields 3,300 or so clones, about 70% seen once. The source is a human donor with non-small cell lung cancer. Sequenced input: non-adjacent lung tissue. The chain recombines TRBV28 with TRBJ1-1; D ambiguous. CDR3 sequence reads: CASSSTAPYTEAFF. Here the CDR3 DNA reads TGTGCCAGCAGTTCTACAGCACCCTACACTGAAGCTTTCTTT. The full variable domain, its missing parts supplied by reference TRBV28 and TRBJ1-1, is DVKVTQSSRYLVKRTGEKVFLECVQDMDHENMFWYRQDPGLGLRLIYFSYDVKMKEKGDIPEGYSVSREKKERFSLILESASTNQTSMYLCASSSTAPYTEAFFGQGTRLTVV.